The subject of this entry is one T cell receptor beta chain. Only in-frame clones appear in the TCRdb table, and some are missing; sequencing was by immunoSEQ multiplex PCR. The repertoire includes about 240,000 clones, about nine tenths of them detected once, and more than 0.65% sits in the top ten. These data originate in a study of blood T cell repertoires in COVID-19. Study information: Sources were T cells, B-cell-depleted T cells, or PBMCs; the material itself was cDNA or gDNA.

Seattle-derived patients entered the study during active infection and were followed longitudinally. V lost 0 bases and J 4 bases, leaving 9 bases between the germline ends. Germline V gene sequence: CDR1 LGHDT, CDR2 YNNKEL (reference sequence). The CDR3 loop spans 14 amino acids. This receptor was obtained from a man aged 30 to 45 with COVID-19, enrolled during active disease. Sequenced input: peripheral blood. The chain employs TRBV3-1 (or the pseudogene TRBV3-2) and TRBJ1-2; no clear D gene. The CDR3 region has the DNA TGTGCCAGCAGCCAAGAGGGAGCGACCTATGGCTACACCTTC. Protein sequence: CASSQEGATYGYTF.